The 30 T cell receptor gamma chains reported below all come from one sample, sequenced in a study of gamma-delta T cells after stem cell transplantation. TCRdb used CATT to re-call clones from the RT-PCR reads. The sample shows around 3,400 gamma-chain clones, around 5.1% of them seen only once. Sequencing was carried out using gamma-delta T cells. All receptors derive from a human donor. It is not recorded whose cells these are; they may come from a transplant donor.

This clone qualifies as medium-sized. The V and J genes are TRGV9 and TRGJP. Germline V gene sequence: CDR1 GITISATS, CDR2 ISYDGTV (reference sequence). V was pared by 12 bases and J by 6 bases, with 8 bases of the junction left unmatched. This CDR3 contains 14 residues. CDR3 region: CAAWGELGKKIKVF. CDR3 coding DNA: TGTGCCGCGTGGGGAGAGTTGGGCAAAAAAATCAAGGTATTT.

By proportion, this clone is medium-sized. The rearrangement links TRGV5 to TRGJP1. V was pared by 0 bases and J by 6 bases, with 4 bases of the junction left unmatched. The CDR3 totals 14 residues. The V gene's germline CDR1 is VINAFY and CDR2 YDVSNSKD. CDR3 loop: CATWDRHPGWFKIF. Written as DNA, the CDR3 is TGTGCCACCTGGGACAGGCACCCTGGTTGGTTCAAGATATTT.

This clone was observed a handful of times. This sequence joins TRGV2 and TRGJP2. V shed 1 base, J shed 4 bases, and the junction held 0 bases outside the gene matches. The germline CDR1 and CDR2 sequences are EGSNGY and YDSYNSKV. The CDR3 sequence is 13 residues long. The DNA for the CDR3 is TGTGCCACCTGGGACGGTAGTGATTGGATCAAGACGTTT. Encoded protein: CATWDGSDWIKTF.

This clone was observed a handful of times. The V and J genes are TRGV9 and TRGJP. V gave up 1 base and J gave up 8 bases; unmatched junction bases: 5. The length of the CDR3 is 16 residues. CDR1 and CDR2 (germline): GITISATS, ISYDGTV (reference sequence). DNA of the CDR3: TGTGCCTTGTGGGAGGTTACCAAGTTGGGCAAAAAAATCAAGGTATTT. Translation gives CALWEVTKLGKKIKVF.

This clone is termed medium-sized. The rearrangement joins TRGV9 to TRGJP. CDR1 is GITISATS and CDR2 is ISYDGTV in the germline V gene (reference sequence). The CDR3 totals 15 residues. After removal of 4 bases from V and 8 bases from J, the junction contained 5 bases not matched to a gene. In DNA form, the CDR3 reads TGTGCCTTGTGGGATTCCCAGTTGGGCAAAAAAATCAAGGTATTT. Translation: CALWDSQLGKKIKVF.

This clone is labeled medium-sized (0.01 to 0.1%). The chain recombines TRGV4 with TRGJ1 or TRGJ2. J was trimmed by 3 bases and V by 1 base; bases with no gene match: 6. CDR1 and CDR2 (germline): EGSTGY, YDSYTSSV. The CDR3 covers 14 residues. As DNA, the CDR3 is TGTGCCACCTGGGATGGTCCCTCTTATTATAAGAAACTCTTT. This gives the protein CATWDGPSYYKKLF.

Sample share makes this clone medium-sized (0.01 to 0.1%). A far larger clone is one nucleotide away, so this likely arose from a read error. This sequence joins TRGV2 and TRGJ1 or TRGJ2. The CDR3 length is 13 residues. Germline-derived CDR1 and CDR2 are EGSNGY and YDSYNSKV. Written as DNA, the CDR3 is TGTGCCACCCGGGACGGGCCGGGTTATAAGAAACTCTTT. Protein sequence: CATRDGPGYKKLF.

About this clone: A far larger clone is one nucleotide away, so this likely arose from a read error. Additional DNA sequences in this sample encode the identical CDR3. V is TRGV8 and J is TRGJP2. This CDR3 has 13 amino acids. Germline assignment: CDR1 VENAVY and CDR2 YDSYNSRV. CDR3 bases: TGTGCCACCTGGCAAAGTAGCGATTGGATCAAGACGTTT. Its protein is CATWQSSDWIKTF.

Concerning this clone: Just one base apart from a much larger clone, this may be a read error. The V call is TRGV8, the J call TRGJ1 or TRGJ2. CDR3 length: 9 amino acids. Germline lookup yields CDR1 VENAVY and CDR2 YDSYNSRV. The ends lost 8 bases at V and 16 bases at J; junction bases unmatched: 11. CDR3 region: CATLGLDLF. The CDR3 DNA reads as TGTGCCACCTTGGGGCTGGATCTCTTT.

This clone was counted between two and nine times. The chain combines TRGV9 with TRGJP. V dropped 2 bases and J dropped 7; count of bases not matched to a gene: 8. Germline assignment: CDR1 GITISATS and CDR2 ISYDGTV (reference sequence). This CDR3 is built from 17 residues. CDR3 bases: TGTGCCTTGTGGGAGGGCTCTGTGGAGTTGGGCAAAAAAATCAAGGTATTT. It specifies CALWEGSVELGKKIKVF.

This clone was recorded a few times. The CDR3 DNA reads TGTGCCTTGTGGGAGCATCTCCAAGAGTTGGGCAAAAAAATCAAGGTATTT. Its protein is CALWEHLQELGKKIKVF. V and J are TRGV9 and TRGJP. Germline V gene sequence: CDR1 GITISATS, CDR2 ISYDGTV (reference sequence). The CDR3 is 17 amino acids. V dropped 3 bases and J dropped 4; count of bases not matched to a gene: 6.

The table lists this clone with a few counts. A much larger clone is a single base away; this may be a read error. Other nucleotide sequences in the sample specify the same CDR3. The rearrangement uses TRGV9 and TRGJP. Germline lookup yields CDR1 GITISATS and CDR2 ISYDGTV (reference sequence). This CDR3 region has 17 residues. Here the CDR3 reads CALWEVQEELGKKIKVF. CDR3 bases: TGTGCCTTGTGGGAGGTGCAGGAAGAGTTAGGCAAAAAAATCAAGGTATTT.

The J gene is TRGJP1, the V gene TRGV8. Germline CDR1 and CDR2: VENAVY and YDSYNSRV. The junction had 2 bases not matched to a gene; V was cut back by 3 bases and J by 10 bases. This CDR3 has 11 residues. The CDR3 nucleotides read TGTGCCACCTGGGATCCTTGGTTCAAGATATTT. This translates into CATWDPWFKIF.

The chain links TRGV9 to TRGJ1 or TRGJ2. V shed 5 bases and J 11 bases; nucleotides not matched to a gene: 18. The germline V gene has CDR1 GITISATS and CDR2 ISYDGTV (reference sequence). This CDR3 is built from 14 residues. The chain's CDR3 is CALWVGTLAKQKLF. In DNA form, the CDR3 reads TGTGCCTTGTGGGTTGGAACTCTAGCAAAGCAGAAACTCTTT.

By share, this clone ranks as medium-sized. V gene TRGV4 combines with J gene TRGJ1 or TRGJ2. The J segment lost 1 base and the V segment lost 3 bases, leaving 3 bases of the junction unmatched. The CDR3 is 13 residues long. Germline CDR1 reads EGSTGY; CDR2 reads YDSYTSSV. In DNA, the CDR3 is TGTGCCACCTGGGATAAAAATTATTATAAGAAACTCTTT. Translation gives CATWDKNYYKKLF.

This clone has a handful of counts. The chain combines TRGV9 with TRGJ1 or TRGJ2. J lost 9 bases, V lost 0 bases, and 11 bases had no gene match. The CDR3 runs to 14 residues. Germline-derived CDR1 and CDR2 are GITISATS and ISYDGTV (reference sequence). The CDR3 reads CALWEVILRPKKLF. CDR3 DNA: TGTGCCTTGTGGGAGGTGATATTACGCCCTAAGAAACTCTTT.

By sample fraction, this clone is medium-sized. J is TRGJP2 and V is TRGV8. Germline V CDR1 and CDR2: VENAVY, YDSYNSRV. The ends lost 0 bases at V and 3 bases at J; junction bases unmatched: 4. The CDR3 is 15 residues long. The CDR3 region is CATWDRRGSDWIKTF. CDR3 coding DNA: TGTGCCACCTGGGATAGGCGAGGTAGTGATTGGATCAAGACGTTT.

In regard to this clone: The protein given in TCRdb and the translation of the DNA differ at residue 8, and the sequence presented here derives from the DNA. The V and J genes are TRGV9 and TRGJP. The CDR3 totals 16 residues. Trimming at V came to 5 bases and at J to 8 bases, leaving 9 bases not matched to a gene. Per the germline V gene, CDR1 is GITISATS and CDR2 is ISYDGTV (reference sequence). The CDR3 DNA follows: TGTGCCTTGTGGGGGCCCCAAAAGTTGGGCAAAAAAATCAAGGTATTT. This gives the protein CALWGPQKLGKKIKVF.

The rearrangement joins TRGV9 to TRGJP. The CDR3 extends over 17 amino acids. With 5 bases clipped from V and 4 bases from J, the junction kept 8 bases outside the gene matches. Germline CDR1 is GITISATS and CDR2 is ISYDGTV (reference sequence). The CDR3 here is CALWVKPQELGKKIKVF. CDR3 nucleotides: TGTGCCTTGTGGGTCAAACCCCAAGAGTTGGGCAAAAAAATCAAGGTATTT.

About this clone itself: Being one base from a much bigger clone, this may be a read error. CDR3 DNA sequence: TGTGCCACCTGGGAGCCCCATGCCACTGGTTGGTTCAAGATATTT. Its translation is CATWEPHATGWFKIF. V and J are TRGV2 and TRGJP1. The CDR3 covers 15 residues. The J segment lost 3 bases and the V segment lost 4 bases, leaving 8 bases of the junction unmatched. Germline values: CDR1 EGSNGY, CDR2 YDSYNSKV.

This clone was counted only a few times. A read error likely explains why the TCRdb protein, taken from a much larger clone, differs from this DNA's translation at residue 5; the protein shown is translated from the DNA. The rearrangement uses TRGV4 and TRGJ1 or TRGJ2. Per the germline V gene, CDR1 is EGSTGY and CDR2 is YDSYTSSV. The V and J ends lost 5 bases and 3 bases, in that order; junction bases with no gene match: 10. CDR3 length equals 14 residues. Written as DNA, the CDR3 is TGTGCCACCTGGGGTGGTCCCTCTTATTATAAGAAACTCTTT. Its protein is CATWGGPSYYKKLF.

By sample share, this clone is medium-sized (0.01 to 0.1%). This chain uses TRGV9 with TRGJP. The germline gives CDR1 GITISATS, CDR2 ISYDGTV (reference sequence). The CDR3 runs 16 residues. Unmatched junction bases numbered 5, after V lost 2 bases and J lost 7 bases. The CDR3 nucleotides read TGTGCCTTGTGGGAGGCCTTGGAGTTGGGCAAAAAAATCAAGGTATTT. As protein: CALWEALELGKKIKVF.

This clone is categorized as medium-sized (0.01 to 0.1%). Other nucleotide sequences from this sample produce the same CDR3. J is TRGJP and V is TRGV9. V gave up 0 bases and J gave up 9 bases; unmatched junction bases: 2. Germline V CDR1 and CDR2: GITISATS, ISYDGTV (reference sequence). This CDR3 contains 15 residues. CDR3 residues: CALWEVRLGKKIKVF. DNA for the CDR3: TGTGCCTTGTGGGAGGTGCGGTTGGGCAAAAAAATCAAGGTATTT.

This clone was counted between two and nine times. A much bigger clone sits one base away, suggesting this may be a read error. For the CDR3, the DNA is TGTGCCTCGTGGGAGCCTGATAAGAAACTCTTT. This encodes CASWEPDKKLF. The rearrangement joins TRGV9 to TRGJ1 or TRGJ2. CDR1 GITISATS and CDR2 ISYDGTV come from the germline V gene (reference sequence). This CDR3 is 11 amino acids long.

This clone is medium-sized in the sample. This sequence joins TRGV8 and TRGJ1 or TRGJ2. The junction had 1 base not matched to a gene; V was cut back by 6 bases and J by 5 bases. Germline V gives CDR1 VENAVY, CDR2 YDSYNSRV. The CDR3 loop spans 10 amino acids. CDR3: CATWNYKKLF. In nucleotides, the CDR3 is TGTGCCACCTGGAATTATAAGAAACTCTTT.

There are a few counts of this clone. The same CDR3 can be traced to other DNA sequences in this sample. Written as DNA, the CDR3 is TGTGCCTTGTGGGAGGTTAGAAAGTTGGGCAAAAAAATCAAGGTATTT. Translating it yields CALWEVRKLGKKIKVF. The V gene is TRGV9, the J gene TRGJP. Trimming took 1 base from V and 8 from J; bases not matched to a gene: 5. The germline gives CDR1 GITISATS, CDR2 ISYDGTV (reference sequence). The length of the CDR3 is 16 residues.

This clone is medium-sized by share. The same CDR3 also results from other DNA sequences found in this sample. This sequence joins TRGV9 and TRGJP. The CDR3 consists of 17 residues. The ends lost 0 bases at V and 4 bases at J; junction bases unmatched: 3. Germline CDR1 and CDR2: GITISATS and ISYDGTV (reference sequence). CDR3 amino acids: CALWEVHQELGKKIKVF. The CDR3 nucleotides are TGTGCCTTGTGGGAGGTGCACCAAGAGTTGGGCAAAAAAATCAAGGTATTT.

This clone is large in the sample. Other DNA sequences from this sample encode an identical CDR3 as well. V is TRGV9 and J is TRGJP. CDR1 is GITISATS, CDR2 ISYDGTV, per germline (reference sequence). The CDR3 is 16 residues long. The trim removed 2 bases at V and 8 bases at J, leaving 6 bases unmatched. CDR3 bases: TGTGCCTTGTGGGAGGCCTTCCAGTTGGGCAAAAAAATCAAGGTATTT. It codes for CALWEAFQLGKKIKVF.

This clone was observed a few times. The protein TCRdb gives is from a much larger clone and does not agree with this DNA's translation at residue 10, likely a read error; the protein shown here comes from the DNA. The chain links TRGV4 to TRGJP2. Germline CDR1 is EGSTGY and CDR2 is YDSYTSSV. This CDR3 spans 14 amino acids. CDR3 in DNA: TGTGCCACCTGGGATCGTAGTAGTGATCGGATCAAGACGTTT. Translating it yields CATWDRSSDRIKTF.

Regarding this clone: This could be a read error, since a much larger clone is one nucleotide away. The chain couples TRGV2 to TRGJP1. This CDR3 contains 20 residues. CDR1 and CDR2 (germline): EGSNGY, YDSYNSKV. CDR3: CATWGGLRNVGDTTGWFKIF. CDR3 DNA: TGTGCCACCTGGGGCGGGCTGAGAAATGTTGGTGATACCACTGGTTGGTTCAAGATATTT.